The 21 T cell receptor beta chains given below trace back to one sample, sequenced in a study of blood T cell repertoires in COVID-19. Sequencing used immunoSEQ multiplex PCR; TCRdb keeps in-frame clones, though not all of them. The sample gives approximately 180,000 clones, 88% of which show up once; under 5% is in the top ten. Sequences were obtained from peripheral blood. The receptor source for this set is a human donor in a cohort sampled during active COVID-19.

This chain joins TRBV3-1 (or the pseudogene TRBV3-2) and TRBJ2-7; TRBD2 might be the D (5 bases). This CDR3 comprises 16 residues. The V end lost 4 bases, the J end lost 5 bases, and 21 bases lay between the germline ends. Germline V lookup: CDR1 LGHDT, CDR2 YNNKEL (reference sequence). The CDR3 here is CASSPGTLKGGHEQYF. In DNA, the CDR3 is TGTGCCAGCAGCCCTGGCACTCTGAAAGGAGGCCACGAGCAGTACTTC.

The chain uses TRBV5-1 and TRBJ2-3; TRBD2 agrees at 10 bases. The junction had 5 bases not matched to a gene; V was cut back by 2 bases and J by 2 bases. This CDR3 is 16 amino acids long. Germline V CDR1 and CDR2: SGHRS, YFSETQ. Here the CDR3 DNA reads TGCGCCAGCAGCTTTTTAGCGGGGGGCTCCACAGATACGCAGTATTTT. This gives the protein CASSFLAGGSTDTQYF.

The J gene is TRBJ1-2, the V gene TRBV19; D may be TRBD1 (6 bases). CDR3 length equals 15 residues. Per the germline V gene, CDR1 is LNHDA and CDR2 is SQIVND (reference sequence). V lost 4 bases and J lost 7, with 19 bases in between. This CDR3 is CASSKQGRAGFGYTF. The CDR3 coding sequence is TGTGCCAGTAGTAAACAGGGTCGAGCCGGGTTTGGCTACACCTTC.

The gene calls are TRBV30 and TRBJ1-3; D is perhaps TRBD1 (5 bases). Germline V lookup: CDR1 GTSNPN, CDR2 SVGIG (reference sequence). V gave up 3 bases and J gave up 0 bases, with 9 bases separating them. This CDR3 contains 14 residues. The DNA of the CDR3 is TGTGCCTGGAGGCAGGACAACTCTGGAAACACCATATATTTT. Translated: CAWRQDNSGNTIYF.

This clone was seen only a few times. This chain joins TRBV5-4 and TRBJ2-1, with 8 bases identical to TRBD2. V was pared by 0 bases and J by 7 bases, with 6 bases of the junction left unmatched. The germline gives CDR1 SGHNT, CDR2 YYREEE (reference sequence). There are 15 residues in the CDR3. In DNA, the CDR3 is TGTGCCAGCAGCTTGGAAGCGGGGGAGTGGAATGAGCAGTTCTTC. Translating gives CASSLEAGEWNEQFF.

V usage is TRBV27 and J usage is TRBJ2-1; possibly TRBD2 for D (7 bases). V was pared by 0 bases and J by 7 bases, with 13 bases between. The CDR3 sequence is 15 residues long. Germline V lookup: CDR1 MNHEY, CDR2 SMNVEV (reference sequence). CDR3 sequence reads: CASSLSYGGPNEQFF. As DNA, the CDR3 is TGTGCCAGCAGTTTATCGTACGGGGGGCCAAATGAGCAGTTCTTC.

The CDR3 nucleotides read TGTGCCAGCAGTTTCCAGGGTCCCGGGAGCAATCAGCCCCAGCATTTT. The encoded protein is CASSFQGPGSNQPQHF. The J gene is TRBJ1-5, the V gene TRBV27; maybe TRBD1 (5 bases). The CDR3 loop spans 16 amino acids. The V end lost 3 bases, the J end lost 1 base, and 13 bases lay between the germline ends. Germline V CDR1 and CDR2: MNHEY, SMNVEV (reference sequence).

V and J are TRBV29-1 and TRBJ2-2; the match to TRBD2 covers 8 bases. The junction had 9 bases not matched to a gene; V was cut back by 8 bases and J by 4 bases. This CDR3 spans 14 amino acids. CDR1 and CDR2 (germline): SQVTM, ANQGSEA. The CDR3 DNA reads TGCAGCACCCAAGCGGGAGTGGGCACCGGGGAGCTGTTTTTT. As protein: CSTQAGVGTGELFF.

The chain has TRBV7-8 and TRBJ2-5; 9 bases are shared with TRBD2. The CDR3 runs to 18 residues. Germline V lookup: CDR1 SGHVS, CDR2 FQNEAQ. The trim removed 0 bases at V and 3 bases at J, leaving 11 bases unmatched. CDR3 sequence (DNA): TGTGCCAGCAGCTTAGCGCGAAGGTTAGCGGGAGTCAAAGAGACCCAGTACTTC. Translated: CASSLARRLAGVKETQYF.

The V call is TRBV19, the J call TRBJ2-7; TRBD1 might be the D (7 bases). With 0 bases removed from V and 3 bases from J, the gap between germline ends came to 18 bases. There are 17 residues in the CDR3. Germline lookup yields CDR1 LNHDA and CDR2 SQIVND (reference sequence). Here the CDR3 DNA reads TGTGCCAGTAGTATAGATCTGGGCAGGGGGGCCCTCTACGAGCAGTACTTC. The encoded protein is CASSIDLGRGALYEQYF.

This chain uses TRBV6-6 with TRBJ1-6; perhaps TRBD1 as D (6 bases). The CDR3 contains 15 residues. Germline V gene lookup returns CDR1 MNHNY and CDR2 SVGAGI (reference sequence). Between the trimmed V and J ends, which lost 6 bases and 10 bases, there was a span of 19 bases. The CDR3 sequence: CASSPTRGGRSPLHF. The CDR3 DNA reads TGTGCCAGCAGCCCCACGAGGGGGGGCCGGTCACCCCTCCACTTT.

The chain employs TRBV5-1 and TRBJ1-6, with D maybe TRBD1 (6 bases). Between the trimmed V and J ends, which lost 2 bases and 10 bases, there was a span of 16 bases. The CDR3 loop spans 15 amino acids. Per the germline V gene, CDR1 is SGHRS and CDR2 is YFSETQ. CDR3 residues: CASSFGRQGSSPLHF. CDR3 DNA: TGCGCCAGCAGCTTTGGCAGGCAGGGGTCCTCACCCCTCCACTTT.

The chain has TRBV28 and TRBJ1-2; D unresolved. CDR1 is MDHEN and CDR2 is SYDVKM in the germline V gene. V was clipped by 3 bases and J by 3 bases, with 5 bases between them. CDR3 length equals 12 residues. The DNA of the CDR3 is TGTGCCAGCAGTTTCGAGTACTATGGCTACACCTTC. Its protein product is CASSFEYYGYTF.

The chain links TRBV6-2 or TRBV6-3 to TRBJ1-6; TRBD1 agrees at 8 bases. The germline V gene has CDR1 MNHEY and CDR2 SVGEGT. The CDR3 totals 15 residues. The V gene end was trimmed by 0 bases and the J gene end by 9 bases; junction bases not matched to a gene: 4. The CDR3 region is CASSYSPGGGSPLHF. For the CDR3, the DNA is TGTGCCAGCAGTTACTCGCCAGGGGGCGGTTCACCCCTCCACTTT.

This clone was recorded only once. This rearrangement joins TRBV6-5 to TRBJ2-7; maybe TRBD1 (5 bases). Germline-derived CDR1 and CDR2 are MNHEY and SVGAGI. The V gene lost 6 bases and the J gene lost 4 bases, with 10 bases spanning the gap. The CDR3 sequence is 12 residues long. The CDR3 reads CASSQGSYEQYF. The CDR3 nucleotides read TGTGCCAGCAGCCAGGGTAGTTACGAGCAGTACTTC.

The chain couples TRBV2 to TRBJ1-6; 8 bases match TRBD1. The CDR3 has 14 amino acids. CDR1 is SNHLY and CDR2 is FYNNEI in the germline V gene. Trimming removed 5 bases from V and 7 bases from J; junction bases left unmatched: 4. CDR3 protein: CASSPTGVNSPLHF. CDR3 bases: TGTGCCAGCAGTCCGACAGGGGTGAATTCACCCCTCCACTTT.

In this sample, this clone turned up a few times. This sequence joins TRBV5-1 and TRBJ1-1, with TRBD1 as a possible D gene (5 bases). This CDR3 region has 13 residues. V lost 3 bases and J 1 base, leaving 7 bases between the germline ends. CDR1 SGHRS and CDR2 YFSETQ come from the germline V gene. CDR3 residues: CASSSTGNTEAFF. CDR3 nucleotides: TGCGCCAGCAGCTCCACAGGGAACACTGAAGCTTTCTTT.

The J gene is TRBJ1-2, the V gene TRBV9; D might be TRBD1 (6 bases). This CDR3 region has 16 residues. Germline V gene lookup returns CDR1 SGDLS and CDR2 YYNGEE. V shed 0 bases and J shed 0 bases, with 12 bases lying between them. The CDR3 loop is CASSVDDRRTNYGYTF. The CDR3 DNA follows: TGTGCCAGCAGCGTAGATGACAGGCGAACTAACTATGGCTACACCTTC.

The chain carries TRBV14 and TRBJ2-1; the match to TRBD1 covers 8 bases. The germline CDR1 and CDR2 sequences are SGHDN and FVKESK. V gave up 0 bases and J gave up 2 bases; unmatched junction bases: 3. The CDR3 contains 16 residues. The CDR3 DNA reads TGTGCCAGCAGCCAAGAGCCGACAGGGGCCTACAATGAGCAGTTCTTC. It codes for CASSQEPTGAYNEQFF.

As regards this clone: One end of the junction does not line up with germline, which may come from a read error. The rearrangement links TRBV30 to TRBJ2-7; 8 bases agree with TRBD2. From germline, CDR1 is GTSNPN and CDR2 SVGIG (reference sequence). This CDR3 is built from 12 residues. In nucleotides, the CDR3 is TGTGCCTGGAGTGGGGGGACTAGTGTTTGGCAATTC. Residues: CAWSGGTSVWQF.

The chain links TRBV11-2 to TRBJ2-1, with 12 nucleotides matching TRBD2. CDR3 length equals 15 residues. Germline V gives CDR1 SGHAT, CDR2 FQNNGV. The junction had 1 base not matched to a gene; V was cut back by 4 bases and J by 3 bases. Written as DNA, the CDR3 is TGTGCCAGCAGCTCGACTAGCGGGGGCTACAATGAGCAGTTCTTC. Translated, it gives CASSSTSGGYNEQFF.